This TCR beta chain came from a study of cytomegalovirus exposure and HLA in healthy donors. PCR employed 60 Vbeta and 13 Jbeta primers. Assay used: immunoSEQ multiplex PCR; TCRdb lists only in-frame clones, some missing. The data show around 150,000 clones, with around 66% seen just once and 6.5% held by the top ten. The receptor was isolated from a woman aged 60-75 years in good health and CMV-seronegative. What was sequenced was PBMCs.

As DNA, the CDR3 is TGCGCCAGCACCCGGGGGGCTGACAATGAGCAGTTCTTC. It translates to CASTRGADNEQFF. The rearrangement uses TRBV5-1 and TRBJ2-1, with D possibly TRBD2 on 7 matching bases. V was clipped by 6 bases and J by 5 bases, with 12 bases between them. This CDR3 spans 13 amino acids. Germline V gene sequence: CDR1 SGHRS, CDR2 YFSETQ.